This TCR beta chain was documented in a study of shared clonotypes between healthy human individuals. Libraries were prepared by immunoSEQ multiplex PCR; TCRdb keeps only in-frame clonotypes and omits some of them. This table has some 200,000 clones, over 80% appearing once. Donors comprised only Caucasian adults living in Nashville, Tennessee. The split of CD4+ cells yielded CD45RA+ naive and CD45RA-negative memory subsets. J lost 6 bases, V lost 2 bases, and 5 bases had no gene match. The germline gives CDR1 SEHNR, CDR2 FQNEAQ (reference sequence). The CDR3 contains 14 residues. This chain joins TRBV7-9 and TRBJ2-7; 9 bases are a match to TRBD2. This TCR was recovered from a woman in her 30s in good health. The sequencing input was naive CD4+ T cells sorted from blood. The subset here: CD45RA+ positively selected. The CDR3 sequence is CASSLSLAGGEQYF. Here the CDR3 DNA reads TGTGCCAGCAGCTTATCACTAGCGGGTGGCGAGCAGTACTTC.